The next 21 T cell receptor beta chains were all read from a single sample in a study of identifying expanded T cells in peripheral blood. Using immunoSEQ multiplex PCR, the repertoire was profiled, and TCRdb retains in-frame clones only, with some absent. The table has 85,000 to 120,000 clones, around 88% seen once. The sequenced material came from blood. The receptor source for this set is a person aged 18-70 years in good health.

This clone came up once. The chain couples TRBV4-3 to TRBJ2-5; D is uncertain. The CDR3 totals 14 residues. The V and J ends lost 0 bases and 2 bases respectively, with 7 bases between them. The germline gives CDR1 LGHNA, CDR2 YSLEER. The CDR3 DNA is TGCGCCAGCAGCCAAGATGTGCCTCAAGAGACCCAGTACTTC. Residues: CASSQDVPQETQYF.

The V call is TRBV5-4, the J call TRBJ1-4; D perhaps matches TRBD1 (5 bases). Trimming cost V 0 bases and J 8 bases, with 5 bases left between them. The CDR3 sequence is 12 residues long. In germline, CDR1 is SGHNT, CDR2 YYREEE (reference sequence). CDR3 loop: CASSLDREKLFF. Written as DNA, the CDR3 is TGTGCCAGCAGCTTGGACAGGGAAAAACTGTTTTTT.

The chain carries TRBV5-1 and TRBJ2-7, with D possibly matching TRBD2 (5 bases). Per germline, CDR1 SGHRS and CDR2 YFSETQ. The CDR3 covers 14 residues. Trimming shortened V by 3 bases and J by 7 bases, and 17 bases separated the two germline ends. CDR3 sequence reads: CASSSREPEKEQYF. In DNA form, the CDR3 reads TGCGCCAGCAGCTCCCGGGAACCGGAGAAAGAGCAGTACTTC.

The rearrangement uses TRBV30 and TRBJ1-1; D not resolved. Deletions cut 0 bases from V and 6 bases from J, with 8 bases between. Per the germline V gene, CDR1 is GTSNPN and CDR2 is SVGIG (reference sequence). This CDR3 spans 12 amino acids. The CDR3 loop is CAWSVPGPEAFF. The CDR3 nucleotides are TGTGCCTGGAGTGTACCCGGGCCTGAAGCTTTCTTT.

The chain couples TRBV10-3 to TRBJ2-3, with TRBD2 matching 8 bases. This CDR3 contains 14 residues. In germline, CDR1 is ENHRY, CDR2 SYGVKD. After removal of 10 bases from V and 5 bases from J, the junction contained 11 bases not matched to a gene. The CDR3 is CATKPSGGGDTQYF. The CDR3 DNA reads as TGTGCCACTAAGCCCAGCGGGGGCGGAGATACGCAGTATTTT.

This clone was recorded once. This chain connects TRBV7-2 to TRBJ2-7, with D possibly matching TRBD2 (5 bases). From germline, CDR1 is SGHTA and CDR2 FQGNSA. The CDR3 runs 16 residues. V lost 1 base, J lost 3 bases, and 16 bases lay in between. CDR3 residues: CASSLEASQFFYEQYF. CDR3 nucleotide sequence: TGTGCCAGCAGCTTAGAGGCTAGCCAGTTCTTCTACGAGCAGTACTTC.

The chain has TRBV15 and TRBJ1-4, with TRBD1 matching 8 bases. V lost 4 bases and J lost 7; bases outside the gene matches: 14. Germline CDR1 reads LNHNV; CDR2 reads YYDKDF (reference sequence). The CDR3 spans 17 residues. This CDR3 reads CATSTRQGIRQGEKLFF. DNA of the CDR3: TGTGCCACCAGCACCCGACAGGGGATTCGTCAGGGTGAAAAACTGTTTTTT.

The rearrangement links TRBV28 to TRBJ2-7; D remains unclear. V was pared by 7 bases and J by 6 bases, with 13 bases between. The CDR3 contains 12 residues. From germline, CDR1 is MDHEN and CDR2 SYDVKM. CDR3 residues: CASTGPAFEQYF. CDR3 bases: TGTGCCAGCACTGGGCCAGCCTTCGAGCAGTACTTC.

This chain uses TRBV5-4 with TRBJ2-1, with D tentatively TRBD2 (6 bases). This CDR3 is 16 amino acids long. V was shortened by 0 bases and J by 0 bases, with 10 bases between the two germline ends. Germline CDR1 is SGHNT and CDR2 is YYREEE (reference sequence). The CDR3 reads CASSLARESSYNEQFF. As DNA, the CDR3 is TGTGCCAGCAGCTTGGCCCGGGAGAGCTCCTACAATGAGCAGTTCTTC. The complete variable domain, with remaining parts taken from reference TRBV5-4 and TRBJ2-1, reads ETGVTQSPTHLIKTRGQQVTLRCSSQSGHNTVSWYQQALGQGPQFIFQYYREEENGRGNFPPRFSGLQFPNYSSELNVNALELDDSALYLCASSLARESSYNEQFFGPGTRLTVL.

The rearrangement uses TRBV30 and TRBJ2-5; the D is unclear. This CDR3 is built from 13 residues. Trimming pared 0 bases from V and 1 base from J, leaving 6 bases between. The germline gives CDR1 GTSNPN, CDR2 SVGIG (reference sequence). CDR3 nucleotide sequence: TGTGCCTGGAGTGTATCCAGCCAAGAGACCCAGTACTTC. Residues: CAWSVSSQETQYF. The variable domain in full, completed from reference TRBV30 and TRBJ2-5, reads SQTIHQWPATLVQPVGSPLSLECTVEGTSNPNLYWYRQAAGRGLQLLFYSVGIGQISSEVPQNLSASRPQDRQFILSSKKLLLSDSGFYLCAWSVSSQETQYFGPGTRLLVL.

J is TRBJ1-4 and V is TRBV29-1; possibly TRBD1 for D (5 bases). Per germline, CDR1 SQVTM and CDR2 ANQGSEA. The CDR3 sequence is 13 residues long. V was pared by 7 bases and J by 3 bases, with 12 bases between. The chain's CDR3 is CSAGRGANEKLFF. The CDR3 region has the DNA TGCAGCGCTGGGAGGGGTGCTAATGAAAAACTGTTTTTT.

This sequence joins TRBV10-3 and TRBJ2-7; D call uncertain. The length of the CDR3 is 12 residues. Looked up from germline, CDR1 is ENHRY and CDR2 is SYGVKD. Trimming took 6 bases from V and 5 from J, leaving 11 bases between them. CDR3 amino acids: CAISRAQNEQYF. The CDR3 DNA is TGTGCCATCAGCCGGGCTCAAAACGAGCAGTACTTC.

V and J are TRBV2 and TRBJ2-5, with 10 positions matching TRBD2. Germline V gene lookup returns CDR1 SNHLY and CDR2 FYNNEI. J gave up 0 bases and V 6 bases, and 4 bases lay outside the gene matches. CDR3 length equals 15 residues. CDR3 in amino acids: CASRGAGGYQETQYF. Written as DNA, the CDR3 is TGTGCCAGCAGAGGAGCGGGAGGGTACCAAGAGACCCAGTACTTC.

The chain joins TRBV7-2 to TRBJ1-1; possible D gene TRBD1, 5 bases. The CDR3 runs to 12 residues. Trimming left V 3 bases short and J 8 bases short, with 10 bases between. Germline CDR1 and CDR2: SGHTA and FQGNSA. The CDR3 DNA reads TGTGCCAGCAGCTTTCAGGGTGGGGAAGCTTTCTTT. Translation: CASSFQGGEAFF.

The chain joins TRBV9 to TRBJ2-3; 14 bases agree with TRBD2. With 5 bases clipped from V and 2 bases from J, the junction kept 7 bases outside the gene matches. The germline CDR1 and CDR2 sequences are SGDLS and YYNGEE. CDR3 size: 17 residues. As DNA, the CDR3 is TGTGCCAGCAGACGGGGGACTAGCGGGGGCTTCACAGATACGCAGTATTTT. Translated, it gives CASRRGTSGGFTDTQYF.

V gene TRBV10-3 combines with J gene TRBJ2-1; 14 bases line up with TRBD2. V was pared by 2 bases and J by 7 bases, with 10 bases of the junction left unmatched. The CDR3 is 18 residues long. Germline CDR1 and CDR2: ENHRY and SYGVKD. The CDR3 region is CAISENIGLAGGLNEQFF. CDR3 coding DNA: TGTGCCATCAGTGAGAATATAGGACTAGCGGGAGGACTGAATGAGCAGTTCTTC.

V is TRBV4-3 and J is TRBJ2-2; D remains unclear. Trimming shortened V by 4 bases and J by 7 bases, and 7 bases separated the two germline ends. The CDR3 runs to 12 residues. Germline V CDR1 and CDR2: LGHNA, YSLEER. Written as DNA, the CDR3 is TGCGCCAGCAGCCCCGATAGCGGGGAGCTGTTTTTT. Translated, it gives CASSPDSGELFF.

The CDR3 reads CASSSQSETQYF. The CDR3 region has the DNA TGTGCCAGCAGCTCCCAGTCGGAGACCCAGTACTTC. The chain employs TRBV7-2 and TRBJ2-5; D is unclear. Germline values: CDR1 SGHTA, CDR2 FQGNSA. V was clipped by 4 bases and J by 5 bases, with 8 bases between them. This CDR3 has 12 amino acids.

The genes are TRBV28 and TRBJ1-2; the D is unclear. CDR1 and CDR2 from the germline V gene are MDHEN and SYDVKM. V shed 2 bases and J shed 0 bases, with 10 bases lying between them. This CDR3 contains 15 residues. The chain's CDR3 is CASSLPPGANYGYTF. The CDR3 DNA is TGTGCCAGCAGTTTACCACCAGGAGCTAACTATGGCTACACCTTC.

J is TRBJ2-7 and V is TRBV14; weak D call: TRBD1 (5 bases). The CDR3 has 12 amino acids. Germline lookup yields CDR1 SGHDN and CDR2 FVKESK. Trimming took off 4 bases at V and 3 bases at J, with 7 bases between the two ends. This CDR3 is CASSLQGYEQYF. CDR3 nucleotide sequence: TGTGCCAGCAGCCTCCAGGGCTACGAGCAGTACTTC.

V gene TRBV25-1 combines with J gene TRBJ2-1; TRBD2 matches 8 bases. CDR1 is MGHDK, CDR2 SYGVNS, per germline. The CDR3 runs 15 residues. The V segment lost 2 bases and the J segment 4 bases; nucleotides outside the gene matches: 4. CDR3 nucleotide sequence: TGTGCCAGCAGTGAAAGTTTAGCGGGGTACAATGAGCAGTTCTTC. As protein: CASSESLAGYNEQFF.